This T cell receptor beta chain stems from a study of cytomegalovirus exposure and HLA in healthy donors. A note on this clone: Its antigen remains unknown.

Study outcomes and limitations: A later analysis found most CMV-associated TCR beta chains apparently HLA-restricted. For most TCR beta V segments, an earlier analysis put the productive rate at about 87% or about 30% of the time.

Germline values: CDR1 KGHSH, CDR2 LQKENI. The CDR3 loop spans 14 amino acids. V dropped 1 base and J dropped 2 bases, with 8 bases sitting between them. The study ran its PCR with 60 Vbeta and 13 Jbeta primers. Assay used: immunoSEQ multiplex PCR; TCRdb lists only in-frame clones, some missing. The sample includes about 210,000 clones, more than 70% of them seen just once. The TCR was taken from a man in his forties in good health and CMV-seropositive. The sample was PBMCs. This chain connects TRBV18 to TRBJ2-5, with a possible D match to TRBD2 (5 bases). Here the CDR3 DNA reads TGTGCCAGCTCACCACTAACGGGACAAGAGACCCAGTACTTC. Translated, it gives CASSPLTGQETQYF.